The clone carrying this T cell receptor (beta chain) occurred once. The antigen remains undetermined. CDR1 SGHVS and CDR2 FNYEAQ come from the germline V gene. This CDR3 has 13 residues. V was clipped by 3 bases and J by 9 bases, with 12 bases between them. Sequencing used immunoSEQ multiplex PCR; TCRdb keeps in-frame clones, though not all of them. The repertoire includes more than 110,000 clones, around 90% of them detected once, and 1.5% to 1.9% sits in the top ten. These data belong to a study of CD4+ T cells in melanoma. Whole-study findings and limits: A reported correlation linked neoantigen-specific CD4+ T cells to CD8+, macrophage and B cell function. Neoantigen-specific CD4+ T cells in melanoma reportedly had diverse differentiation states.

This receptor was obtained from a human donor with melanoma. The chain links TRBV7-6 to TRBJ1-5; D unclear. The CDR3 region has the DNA TGTGCCAGCAGCTTCGGCCGTGCAGGGCCCCAGCATTTT. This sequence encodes CASSFGRAGPQHF.